This TCR beta chain stems from a study of blood T cell repertoires in COVID-19. This clone was counted a single time. Trimming pared 3 bases from V and 6 bases from J, leaving 9 bases between. Germline values: CDR1 KGHSH, CDR2 LQKENI. The CDR3 spans 13 residues. Method: immunoSEQ multiplex PCR; TCRdb's copy keeps in-frame clones and lacks some. This sample carries 200,000 or so clones, roughly 84% of them seen once, and the ten largest clones take roughly 2%. This receptor was obtained from a man aged 40-49 years with active or convalescent COVID-19. The genes are TRBV18 and TRBJ1-5; D is uncertain. Source material: peripheral blood. Here the CDR3 reads CASSPGGLQPQHF. CDR3 DNA: TGTGCCAGCTCACCGGGAGGGCTTCAGCCCCAGCATTTT.